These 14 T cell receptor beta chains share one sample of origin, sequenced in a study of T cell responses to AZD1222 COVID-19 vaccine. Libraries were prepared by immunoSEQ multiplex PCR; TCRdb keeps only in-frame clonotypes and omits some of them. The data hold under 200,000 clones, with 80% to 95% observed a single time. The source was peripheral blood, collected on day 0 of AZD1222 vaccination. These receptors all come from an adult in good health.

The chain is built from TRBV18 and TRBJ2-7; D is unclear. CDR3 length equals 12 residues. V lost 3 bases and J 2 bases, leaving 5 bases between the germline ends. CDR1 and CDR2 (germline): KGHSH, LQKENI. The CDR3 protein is CASSPGPYEQYF. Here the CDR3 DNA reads TGTGCCAGCTCACCTGGCCCCTACGAGCAGTACTTC.

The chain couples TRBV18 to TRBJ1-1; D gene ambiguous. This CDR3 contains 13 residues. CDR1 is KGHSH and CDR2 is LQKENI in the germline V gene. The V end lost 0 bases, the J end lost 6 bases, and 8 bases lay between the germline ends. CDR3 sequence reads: CASSPPGLSEAFF. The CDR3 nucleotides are TGTGCCAGCTCACCACCCGGGTTGTCTGAAGCTTTCTTT. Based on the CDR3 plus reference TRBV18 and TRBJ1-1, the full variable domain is NAGVMQNPRHLVRRRGQEARLRCSPMKGHSHVYWYRQLPEEGLKFMVYLQKENIIDESGMPKERFSAEFPKEGPSILRIQQVVRGDSAAYFCASSPPGLSEAFFGQGTRLTVV.

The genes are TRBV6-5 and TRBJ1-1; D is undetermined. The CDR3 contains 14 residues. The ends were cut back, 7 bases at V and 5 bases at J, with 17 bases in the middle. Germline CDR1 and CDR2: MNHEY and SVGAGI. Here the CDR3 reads CASTPPPIGTEAFF. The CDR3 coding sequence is TGTGCCAGCACTCCCCCCCCCATCGGGACTGAAGCTTTCTTT.

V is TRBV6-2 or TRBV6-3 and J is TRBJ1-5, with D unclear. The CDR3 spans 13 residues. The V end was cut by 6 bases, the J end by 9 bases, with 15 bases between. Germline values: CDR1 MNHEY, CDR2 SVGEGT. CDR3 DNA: TGTGCCAGCAGCCCAATGGGCCTGGGGCCCCAGCATTTT. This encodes CASSPMGLGPQHF.

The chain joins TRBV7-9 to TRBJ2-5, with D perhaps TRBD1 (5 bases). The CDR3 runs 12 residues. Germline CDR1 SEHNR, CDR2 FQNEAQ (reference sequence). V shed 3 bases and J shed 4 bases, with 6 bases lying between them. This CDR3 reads CASSLGPETQYF. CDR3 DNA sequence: TGTGCCAGCAGCTTGGGGCCAGAGACCCAGTACTTC. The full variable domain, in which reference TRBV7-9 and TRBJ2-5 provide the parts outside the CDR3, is DTGVSQNPRHKITKRGQNVTFRCDPISEHNRLYWYRQTLGQGPEFLTYFQNEAQLEKSRLLSDRFSAERPKGSFSTLEIQRTEQGDSAMYLCASSLGPETQYFGPGTRLLVL.

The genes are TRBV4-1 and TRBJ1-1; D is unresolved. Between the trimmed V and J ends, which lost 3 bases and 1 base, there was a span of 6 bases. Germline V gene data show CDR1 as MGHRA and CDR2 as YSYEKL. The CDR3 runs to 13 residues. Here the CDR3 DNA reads TGCGCCAGCAGCCAGCAGAGGAACACTGAAGCTTTCTTT. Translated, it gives CASSQQRNTEAFF.

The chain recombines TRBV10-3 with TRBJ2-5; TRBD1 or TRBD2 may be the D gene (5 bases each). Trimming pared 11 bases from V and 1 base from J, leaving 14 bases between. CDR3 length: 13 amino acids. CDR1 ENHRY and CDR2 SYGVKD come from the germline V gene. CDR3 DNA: TGTGCCTCCGGGACCTCCACCCAAGAGACCCAGTACTTC. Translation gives CASGTSTQETQYF.

The CDR3 spells CASSLHLRGGYTF. The CDR3 DNA follows: TGTGCCAGCAGCTTACATCTACGAGGGGGCTACACCTTC. This chain joins TRBV11-2 and TRBJ1-2; D gene ambiguous. Germline CDR1 SGHAT, CDR2 FQNNGV. CDR3 length: 13 amino acids. Trimming pared 2 bases from V and 8 bases from J, leaving 12 bases between. Full variable domain (outside the CDR3, taken from reference TRBV11-2 and TRBJ1-2): EAGVAQSPRYKIIEKRQSVAFWCNPISGHATLYWYQQILGQGPKLLIQFQNNGVVDDSQLPKDRFSAERLKGVDSTLKIQPAKLEDSAVYLCASSLHLRGGYTFGSGTRLTVV.

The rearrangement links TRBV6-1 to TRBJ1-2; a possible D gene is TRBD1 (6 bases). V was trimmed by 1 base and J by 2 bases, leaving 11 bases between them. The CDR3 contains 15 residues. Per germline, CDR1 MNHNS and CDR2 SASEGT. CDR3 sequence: CASSEVGGSNYGYTF. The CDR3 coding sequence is TGTGCCAGCAGTGAAGTGGGGGGCTCAAACTATGGCTACACCTTC.

In nucleotides, the CDR3 is TGTGCCAGCAGTATGGACAGTAATGAAAAACTGTTTTTT. Its translation is CASSMDSNEKLFF. The genes are TRBV6-5 and TRBJ1-4; perhaps TRBD1 as D (6 bases). CDR1 MNHEY and CDR2 SVGAGI come from the germline V gene. Trimming took 5 bases from V and 4 from J, leaving 8 bases between them. The CDR3 extends over 13 amino acids.

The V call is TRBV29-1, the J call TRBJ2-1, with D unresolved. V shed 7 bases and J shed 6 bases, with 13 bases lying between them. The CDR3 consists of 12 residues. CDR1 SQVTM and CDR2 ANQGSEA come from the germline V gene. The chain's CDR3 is CSAELQVNEQFF. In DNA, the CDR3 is TGCAGCGCCGAGCTCCAGGTCAATGAGCAGTTCTTC.

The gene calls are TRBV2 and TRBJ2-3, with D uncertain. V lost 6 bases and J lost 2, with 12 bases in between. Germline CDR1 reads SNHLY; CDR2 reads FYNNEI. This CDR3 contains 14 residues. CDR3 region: CASRADGTTDTQYF. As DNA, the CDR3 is TGTGCCAGCAGAGCCGACGGAACCACAGATACGCAGTATTTT.

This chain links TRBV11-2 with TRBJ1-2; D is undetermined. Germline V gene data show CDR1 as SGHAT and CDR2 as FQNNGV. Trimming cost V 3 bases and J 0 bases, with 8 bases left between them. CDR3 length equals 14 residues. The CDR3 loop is CASSFRSSNYGYTF. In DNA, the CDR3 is TGTGCCAGCAGCTTTCGTAGTTCTAACTATGGCTACACCTTC.

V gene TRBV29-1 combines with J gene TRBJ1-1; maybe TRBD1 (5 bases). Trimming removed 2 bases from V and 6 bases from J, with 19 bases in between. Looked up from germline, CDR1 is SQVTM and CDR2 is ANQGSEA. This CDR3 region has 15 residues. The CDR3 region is CSVEPRARLVSEAFF. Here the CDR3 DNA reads TGCAGCGTTGAACCCAGGGCGAGGTTAGTCTCTGAAGCTTTCTTT.